This T cell receptor beta chain was captured in a study of shared clonotypes between healthy human individuals (dated by TCRdb to the early 2020s). Looking at the study overall: The cohort comprised a couple of women and a few men aged 18 to 49 years. To increase sequencing depth and limit assay-specific biases, different laboratories used diverse techniques to prepare libraries and sequence TCR repertoires. Each donor's leukapheresis produced roughly between roughly 0.9 and 9 billion PBMCs. For each donor, CD4 naive and CD4 memory were each given three plates, CD8 naive was given two plates, and CD8 memory was given one plate. To estimate repertoire size and how much clonotype sharing occurs between individuals, the study deeply sequenced the blood TCR repertoires of five healthy adults.

TCR CDR3 regions were amplified from genomic DNA by multiplex PCR using the deep immunoSEQ assay. Genomic DNA extracted from each cell subset was distributed evenly over all wells of several immunoSEQ 96-well plates, and each plate served as one replicate. For sorted subsets, approximately 190 ng genomic DNA, equal to 25,000 to 35,000 T cell genomes, was loaded into each replicate PCR. Purified libraries were quantified with a Qubit 3.0 fluorometer, sized on a Bioanalyzer 2100, and re-quantified with the KAPA Library Quantification kit. Each immunoSEQ 96-well plate was sequenced on its own single-read 150-cycle Illumina NextSeq 550 flow cell. Turning to the authors' computational methods: Because the immunoSEQ output included only junctional sequences and no quality scores, the filtering could not be the same as the filtering used for full-length reads. Sequences were annotated with PyIR, a Python wrapper for IgBLAST v1.9, using IMGT germline references to assign V/J genes and CDR3. Any read was removed if the V/J assignment was weak (E-value above 1e-6), the CDR3 was missing, or the read contained stop codons, out-of-frame junctions, or ambiguous translated residues. V3J clonotypes were defined as sequences sharing the same inferred V gene, J gene, and CDR3 amino acid sequence. Percentage overlap between repertoires was calculated by dividing the number of shared unique clonotypes by the size of the smaller repertoire. Repertoire richness was assessed with RTK rarefaction, the Chao1 estimator, and Recon v2.1 estimates of unobserved clonotypes. Generation probabilities were computed with OLGA for all TCRbeta clonotypes obtained by the gDNA method from several donors. This immuneACCESS table, as held by TCRdb, lists in-frame sequences with V and J called but not all clones. Of the missing ones, under half trace to an unresolved V gene in checked studies; the others have no known cause. The V and J calls and the clone size are those of that table, but D and trimming were determined from the DNA. The sample has about 2.2 million clones on record, about 92% of them singletons. The ten largest clones capture more than 1.5% of the sample.

About this clone itself: Its antigen is not yet known. No qualities accompany the bases; no much larger clone lies one base away.

CD8 naive samples consisted of CD45RO-negative cells that were positively selected for CCR7, yielding a CD45RA+CCR7+ population without TemRA cells. The donors were healthy, HIV-negative adults with no recently reported acute infections or vaccinations. Every donor was a Caucasian adult living in Nashville, Tennessee, USA. Blood was collected by leukapheresis, and PBMCs were isolated by Ficoll-Histopaque density gradient centrifugation and then cryopreserved in liquid nitrogen vapor phase. Purity and quantity of every magnetically sorted T cell population were checked by analytical flow cytometry. From each sorted fraction, genomic DNA was isolated and quantified by UV absorbance on a Nanodrop 2000c. What the study reported, not specific to this receptor: Higher generation probabilities were observed for clonotypes shared by all four sorted-subset donors than for non-shared clonotypes. Because the study included a small number of donors, the genetic and exposure-history diversity represented was limited. Larger estimated clonotype richness was generally found for naive subsets than for memory subsets. When a few donors were compared, the shared fraction of clonotypes was 5% to 6.5% for naive CD4, about 4% for naive CD8, more than 2% for memory CD4, and less than 0.45% for memory CD8. Sampling was restricted to blood, and TCR repertoires in tissue are likely to differ from TCR repertoires in blood. Pairwise subsampling indicated that sequencing depth was expected to affect the degree of clonotype sharing among donors. Even with the large sequencing depth, rarefaction of the sorted-subset datasets indicated that sequencing was incomplete.

Including cysteine and phenylalanine, the CDR3 has 15 amino acids. The DNA shown is the 45-base CDR3, in frame from base 1. As encoded in the germline V gene, CDR1 is MNHEY while CDR2 is SVGAGI. V is cut back by 7 bases and J by 6 bases, with 6 bases in the junction unmatched. The TCR was taken from a man younger than 35 in good health. Some clones in this sample may be carry-over from other donors' samples. The rearranged chain carries TRBV6-5 and TRBJ2-2, and TRBD1 aligns with 12 junction nucleotides. Material for sequencing was naive CD8+ T cells from PBMCs. Taken with the paper, the label for cell subset or site translates to: CD45RA+CCR7+. The CDR3 loop reads CASNWGQGASGELFF. The DNA reads as follows: TGTGCCAGCAATTGGGGACAGGGGGCGTCCGGGGAGCTGTTTTTT.